This T cell receptor beta chain comes out of a study of T-cell memory formation after mild COVID-19. Whole-study context: Clusters of TCRs were largely donor specific. General observations from the study: Cross-reactive memory apparently joined, as some responding clones appeared in pre-infection memory.

This clonotype was counted only a few times. What it binds is unknown. The junction had 4 bases not matched to a gene; V was cut back by 2 bases and J by 2 bases. The CDR3 has 15 residues. From germline, CDR1 is SEHNR and CDR2 FQNEAQ (reference sequence). TCRdb re-analysed the 5' RACE reads in MiXCR, keeping a single row per CDR3 protein. The table lists 450,000 to 650,000 distinct CDR3 sequences, approximately 21% of them singletons, with roughly 9.1% in the top ten. This TCR derives from an adult woman who had mild COVID-19 (a few samples of this study predate the infection). Cell type and time point are not known. Sequenced input: PBMCs or a T cell subset sorted from them (not recorded which). The chain carries TRBV7-9 and TRBJ1-1; 8 nucleotides agree with TRBD1. For the CDR3, the DNA is TGTGCCAGCAGCTTACAGACAGGGGCCAACACTGAAGCTTTCTTT. Its translation: CASSLQTGANTEAFF.